The clone carrying this TCR beta chain was counted only a few times. The antigen is not known. The sample belongs to a study of early T cells in non-severe SARS-CoV-2 infection. Overall study: The chains were unpaired, and the sequenced material was bulk RNA from unsorted whole blood.

Germline CDR1 and CDR2: DFQATT and SNEGSKA (reference sequence). There are 14 residues in the CDR3. V gave up 4 bases and J gave up 0 bases, with 9 bases separating them. TCRdb processed the 5' RACE reads anew with MiXCR; each CDR3 protein has one entry. The sample has some 50,000 distinct CDR3 sequences, about 5.3% seen once. General observations from the study: Comparison of clonotypes with VDJdb favored anti-spike CD8 responses while missing private and CD4 specificities.

This sequence was found in an adult who was a healthcare worker with PCR-confirmed SARS-CoV-2 infection or an uninfected control (not recorded which). The input for sequencing was whole blood, taken at baseline. The chain is built from TRBV20-1 and TRBJ1-4; D remains ambiguous. CDR3 sequence reads: CSATRGSTNEKLFF. DNA for the CDR3: TGCAGTGCTACCCGGGGATCAACTAATGAAAAACTGTTTTTT.